The following is a T cell receptor beta chain sequence with its context. The data are from a study of shared clonotypes between healthy human individuals. V trimming: 7 bases; J trimming: 4 bases; junction bases outside the gene matches: 7. This CDR3 contains 13 residues. Per germline, CDR1 MNHEY and CDR2 SVGAGI. Every donor was a Caucasian adult from Nashville, Tennessee. Method: immunoSEQ multiplex PCR; TCRdb's copy keeps in-frame clones and lacks some. The sample lists over 850,000 clones, 78% occurring once. The chain couples TRBV6-5 to TRBJ2-7; 7 bases fit TRBD1. The sequence was obtained from a man between 18 and 35 years old in good health. Some clones in this sample may be carry-over from other donors' samples. Sequenced: memory CD4+ T cells from PBMCs. Sample subset: CD45RA-negative fraction. As DNA, the CDR3 is TGTGCCAGCACCGACAGGGCTCGATACGAGCAGTACTTC. Protein sequence: CASTDRARYEQYF.